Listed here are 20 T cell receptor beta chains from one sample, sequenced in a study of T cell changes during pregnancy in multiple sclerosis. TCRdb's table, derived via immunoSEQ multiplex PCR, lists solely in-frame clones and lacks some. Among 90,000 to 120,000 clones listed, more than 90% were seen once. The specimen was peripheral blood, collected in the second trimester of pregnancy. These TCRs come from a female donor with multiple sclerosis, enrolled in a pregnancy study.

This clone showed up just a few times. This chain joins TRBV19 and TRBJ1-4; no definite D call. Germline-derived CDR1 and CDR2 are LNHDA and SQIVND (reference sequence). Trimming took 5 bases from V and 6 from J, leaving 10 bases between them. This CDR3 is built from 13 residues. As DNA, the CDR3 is TGTGCCAGTAGTCTACAGATCGATGAAAAACTGTTTTTT. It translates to CASSLQIDEKLFF.

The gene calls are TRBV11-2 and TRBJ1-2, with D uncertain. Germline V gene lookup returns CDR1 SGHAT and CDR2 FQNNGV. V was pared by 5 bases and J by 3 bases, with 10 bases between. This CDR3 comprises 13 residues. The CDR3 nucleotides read TGTGCCAGCAGCCCCGTACATTACTATGGCTACACCTTC. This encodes CASSPVHYYGYTF.

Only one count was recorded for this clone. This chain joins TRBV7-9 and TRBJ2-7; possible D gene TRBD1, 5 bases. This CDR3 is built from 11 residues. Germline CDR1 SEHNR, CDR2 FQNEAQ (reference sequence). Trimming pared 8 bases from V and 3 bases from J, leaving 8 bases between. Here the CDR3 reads CASVQGYEQYF. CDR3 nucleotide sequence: TGTGCCAGCGTCCAGGGCTACGAGCAGTACTTC.

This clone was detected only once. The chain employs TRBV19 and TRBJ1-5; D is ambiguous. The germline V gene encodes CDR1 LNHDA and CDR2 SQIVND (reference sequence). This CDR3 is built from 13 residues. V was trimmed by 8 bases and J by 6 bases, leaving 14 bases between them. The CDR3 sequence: CASHDISSQPQHF. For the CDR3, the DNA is TGTGCCAGTCATGACATCTCCAGTCAGCCCCAGCATTTT.

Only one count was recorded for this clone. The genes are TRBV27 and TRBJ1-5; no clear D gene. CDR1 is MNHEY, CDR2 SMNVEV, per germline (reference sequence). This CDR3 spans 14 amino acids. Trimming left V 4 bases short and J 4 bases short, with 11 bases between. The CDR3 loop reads CASSWNSPNQPQHF. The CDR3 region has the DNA TGTGCCAGCAGTTGGAACAGCCCAAATCAGCCCCAGCATTTT.

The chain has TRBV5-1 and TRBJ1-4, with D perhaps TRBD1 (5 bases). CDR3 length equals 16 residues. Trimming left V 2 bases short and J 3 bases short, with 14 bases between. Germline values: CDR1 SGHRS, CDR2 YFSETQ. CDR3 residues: CASSLGRAGSNEKLFF. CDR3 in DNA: TGCGCCAGCAGCTTAGGTCGGGCAGGGTCTAATGAAAAACTGTTTTTT.

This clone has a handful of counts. The CDR3: CASSPRDTISGNTIYF. The CDR3 DNA follows: TGTGCCAGCTCACCCCGGGACACAATCTCTGGAAACACCATATATTTT. The J gene is TRBJ1-3, the V gene TRBV18; D may be TRBD1 (6 bases). The germline V gene has CDR1 KGHSH and CDR2 LQKENI. Trimming took off 3 bases at V and 0 bases at J, with 12 bases between the two ends. This CDR3 is 16 amino acids long. Together with reference TRBV18 and TRBJ1-3, the CDR3 gives the full variable domain: NAGVMQNPRHLVRRRGQEARLRCSPMKGHSHVYWYRQLPEEGLKFMVYLQKENIIDESGMPKERFSAEFPKEGPSILRIQQVVRGDSAAYFCASSPRDTISGNTIYFGEGSWLTVV.

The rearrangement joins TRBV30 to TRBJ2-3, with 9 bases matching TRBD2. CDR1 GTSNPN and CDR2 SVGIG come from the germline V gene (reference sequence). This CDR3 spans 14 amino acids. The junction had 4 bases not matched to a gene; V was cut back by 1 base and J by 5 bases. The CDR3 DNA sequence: TGTGCCTGGAGTGCCCGTAGCGGGGGAGATACGCAGTATTTT. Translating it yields CAWSARSGGDTQYF.

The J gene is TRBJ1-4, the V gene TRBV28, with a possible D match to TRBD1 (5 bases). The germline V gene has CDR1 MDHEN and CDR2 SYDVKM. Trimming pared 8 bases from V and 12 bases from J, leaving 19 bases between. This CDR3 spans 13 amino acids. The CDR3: CASREQGRLQLFF. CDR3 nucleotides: TGTGCCAGCCGGGAGCAGGGACGTCTGCAACTGTTTTTT.

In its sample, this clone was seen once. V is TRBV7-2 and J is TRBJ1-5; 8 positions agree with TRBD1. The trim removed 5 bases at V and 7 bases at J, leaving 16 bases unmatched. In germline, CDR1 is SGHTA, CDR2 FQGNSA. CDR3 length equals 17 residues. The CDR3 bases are TGTGCCAGCAGCCCGAGCCCTAGTCAGGGGGCCCGGCAGCCCCAGCATTTT. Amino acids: CASSPSPSQGARQPQHF.

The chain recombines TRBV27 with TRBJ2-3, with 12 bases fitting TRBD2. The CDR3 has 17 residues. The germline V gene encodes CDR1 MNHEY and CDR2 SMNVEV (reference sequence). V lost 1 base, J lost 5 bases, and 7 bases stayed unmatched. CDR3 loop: CASSLLSSGRAGDTQYF. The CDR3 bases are TGTGCCAGCAGTTTATTATCTAGCGGGAGGGCTGGAGATACGCAGTATTTT.

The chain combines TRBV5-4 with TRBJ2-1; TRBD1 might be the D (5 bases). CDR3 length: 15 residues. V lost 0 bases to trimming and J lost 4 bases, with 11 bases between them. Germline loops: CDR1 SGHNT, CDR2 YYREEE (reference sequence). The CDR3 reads CASSLGGADYNEQFF. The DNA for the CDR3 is TGTGCCAGCAGCTTGGGTGGGGCGGATTACAATGAGCAGTTCTTC. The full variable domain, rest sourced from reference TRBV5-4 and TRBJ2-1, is ETGVTQSPTHLIKTRGQQVTLRCSSQSGHNTVSWYQQALGQGPQFIFQYYREEENGRGNFPPRFSGLQFPNYSSELNVNALELDDSALYLCASSLGGADYNEQFFGPGTRLTVL.

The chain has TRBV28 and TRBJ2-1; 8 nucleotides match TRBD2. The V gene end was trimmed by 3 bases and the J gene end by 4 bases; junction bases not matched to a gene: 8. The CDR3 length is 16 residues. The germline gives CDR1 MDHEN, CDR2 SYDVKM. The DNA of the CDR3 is TGTGCCAGCAGTTTCGAAGCGGGAGAGATATACAATGAGCAGTTCTTC. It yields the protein CASSFEAGEIYNEQFF. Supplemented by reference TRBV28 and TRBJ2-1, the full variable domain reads DVKVTQSSRYLVKRTGEKVFLECVQDMDHENMFWYRQDPGLGLRLIYFSYDVKMKEKGDIPEGYSVSREKKERFSLILESASTNQTSMYLCASSFEAGEIYNEQFFGPGTRLTVL.

The CDR3 nucleotides read TGTGCCTGGAGCCCACCAATGGCCGGGAGCACCGGGGAGCTGTTTTTT. It yields the protein CAWSPPMAGSTGELFF. This chain joins TRBV30 and TRBJ2-2; D might be TRBD2 (6 bases). Germline CDR1 GTSNPN, CDR2 SVGIG (reference sequence). This CDR3 contains 16 residues. The ends were cut back, 3 bases at V and 4 bases at J, with 18 bases in the middle.

CDR3 residues: CASTHSGAPYNEQFF. The CDR3 region has the DNA TGTGCCAGCACCCATAGCGGGGCCCCTTACAATGAGCAGTTCTTC. This chain uses TRBV6-5 with TRBJ2-1, with 8 bases aligning to TRBD2. The CDR3 has 15 amino acids. Germline CDR1 MNHEY, CDR2 SVGAGI. Germline trimming cut 7 bases from V and 4 bases from J; bases unmatched to any gene: 9.

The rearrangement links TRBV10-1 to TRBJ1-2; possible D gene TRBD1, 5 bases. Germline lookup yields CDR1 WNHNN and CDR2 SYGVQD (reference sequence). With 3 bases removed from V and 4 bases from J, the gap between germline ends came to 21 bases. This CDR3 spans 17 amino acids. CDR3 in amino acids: CASSDEVCDRRLYGYTF. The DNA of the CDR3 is TGCGCCAGCAGTGACGAGGTTTGTGACAGACGCCTCTATGGCTACACCTTC.

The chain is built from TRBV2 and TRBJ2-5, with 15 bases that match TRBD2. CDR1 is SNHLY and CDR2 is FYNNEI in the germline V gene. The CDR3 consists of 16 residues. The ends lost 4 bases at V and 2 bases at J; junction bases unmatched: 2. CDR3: CASSAGLAGGQETQYF. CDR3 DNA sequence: TGTGCCAGCAGTGCGGGACTAGCGGGGGGTCAAGAGACCCAGTACTTC.

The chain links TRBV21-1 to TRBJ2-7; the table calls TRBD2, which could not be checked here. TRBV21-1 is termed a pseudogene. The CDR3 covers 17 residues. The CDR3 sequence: CASSIPKRGGRSYEQYF. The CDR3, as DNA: TGTGCCAGCAGCATTCCAAAACGGGGGGGGCGATCCTACGAGCAGTACTTC.

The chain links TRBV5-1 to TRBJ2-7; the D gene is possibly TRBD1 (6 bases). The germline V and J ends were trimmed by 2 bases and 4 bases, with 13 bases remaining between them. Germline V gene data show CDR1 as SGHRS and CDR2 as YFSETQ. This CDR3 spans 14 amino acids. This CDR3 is CASSLGTYPYEQYF. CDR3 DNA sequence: TGCGCCAGCAGCTTAGGGACATACCCTTACGAGCAGTACTTC.

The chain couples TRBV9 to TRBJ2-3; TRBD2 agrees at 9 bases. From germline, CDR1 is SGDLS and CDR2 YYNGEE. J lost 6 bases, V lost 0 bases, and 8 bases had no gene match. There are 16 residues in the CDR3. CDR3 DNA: TGTGCCAGCAGCGTAGGGTCTGCGGGGGGGCGTGATACGCAGTATTTT. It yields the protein CASSVGSAGGRDTQYF. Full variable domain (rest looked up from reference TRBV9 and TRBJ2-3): DSGVTQTPKHLITATGQRVTLRCSPRSGDLSVYWYQQSLDQGLQFLIQYYNGEERAKGNILERFSAQQFPDLHSELNLSSLELGDSALYFCASSVGSAGGRDTQYFGPGTRLTVL.